This T cell receptor beta chain emerged from a study of blood T cell repertoires in COVID-19. The wider study: Acute-phase and convalescent COVID-19 samples originated in the United States, Italy and Spain. The analysed material was cDNA or gDNA that came from T cells, B-cell-depleted T cells, or PBMCs.

Sequencing was performed with immunoSEQ multiplex PCR; in TCRdb, only in-frame clones are kept and a portion is missing. The sample carries fewer than 300,000 clones, approximately 81% recorded once. Germline CDR1 and CDR2: MNHEY and SMNVEV (reference sequence). J was trimmed by 8 bases and V by 0 bases; bases with no gene match: 5. There are 14 residues in the CDR3. This TCR derives from a woman between 18 and 29 years old with acute or convalescent COVID-19. The genes are TRBV27 and TRBJ1-2; TRBD1 matches 8 bases. Sequenced input: peripheral blood. In nucleotides, the CDR3 is TGTGCCAGCAGTTTATCGAAACAGGGGGGAGGCTACACCTTC. Amino acid sequence: CASSLSKQGGGYTF.